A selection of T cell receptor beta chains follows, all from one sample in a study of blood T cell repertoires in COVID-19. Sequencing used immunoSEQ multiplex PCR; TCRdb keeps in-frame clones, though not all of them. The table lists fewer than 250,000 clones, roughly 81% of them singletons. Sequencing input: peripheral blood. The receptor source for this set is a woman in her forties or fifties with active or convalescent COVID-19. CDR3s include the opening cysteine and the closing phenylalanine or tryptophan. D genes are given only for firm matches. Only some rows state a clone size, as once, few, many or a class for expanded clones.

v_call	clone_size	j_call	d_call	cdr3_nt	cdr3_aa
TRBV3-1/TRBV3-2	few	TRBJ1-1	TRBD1	TGTGCCAGCAGCCATTACGGACAGGGGACTGAAGCTTTCTTT	CASSHYGQGTEAFF
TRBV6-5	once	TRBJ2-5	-	TGTGCCAGCAGCGGGTCAGAAATGGTTTACGAGACCCAGTACTTC	CASSGSEMVYETQYF
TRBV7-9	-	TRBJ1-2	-	TGTGCCAGCAGCTTGGGGGGGTCTAACTATGGCTACACCTTC	CASSLGGSNYGYTF
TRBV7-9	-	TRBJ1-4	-	TGTGCCAGCAGCGCCGAGCAGGGGAGAACAGGATGGGTCGAAAAACTGTTTTTT	CASSAEQGRTGWVEKLFF
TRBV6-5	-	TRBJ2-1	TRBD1	TGTGCCAGCAGTTCGAGCGGACAGGGGGCTTACAATGAGCAGTTCTTC	CASSSSGQGAYNEQFF
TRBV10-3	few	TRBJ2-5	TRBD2	TGTGCCATCATGGCTAGCGGCCAAGAGACCCAGTACTTC	CAIMASGQETQYF
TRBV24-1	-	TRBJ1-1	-	TGTGCCACCAGCCTCGGACGGGGTGAAGCTTTCTTT	CATSLGRGEAFF
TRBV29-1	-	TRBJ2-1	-	TGCAGCGTTGAAGTACTCAGGGTAAATGAGCAGTTCTTC	CSVEVLRVNEQFF
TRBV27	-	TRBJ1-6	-	TGTGCCAGCAGTCCCTCCACAGGGAGTTACCTCCACTTT	CASSPSTGSYLHF
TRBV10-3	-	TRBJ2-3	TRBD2	TGTGCCGCCGCAATAGCGGGTGTCTCAGATACGCAGTATTTT	CAAAIAGVSDTQYF
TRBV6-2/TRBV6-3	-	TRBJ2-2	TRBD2	TGTGCCAGCAGTCGGACTAGCGGGAGGGCGGGGACCGGGGAGCTGTTTTTT	CASSRTSGRAGTGELFF
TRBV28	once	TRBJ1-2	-	TGTGCCAGCAGCCCCTCTATGGCGGTTTATGGCTACACCTTC	CASSPSMAVYGYTF
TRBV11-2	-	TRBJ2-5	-	TGTGCCAGCAGCCCCCCCCCAGGCCGCCAAGAGACCCAGTACTTC	CASSPPPGRQETQYF
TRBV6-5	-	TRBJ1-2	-	TGTGCCAGCAGTTACTCGTTACAGGGAGGGTACTATGGCTACACCTTC	CASSYSLQGGYYGYTF
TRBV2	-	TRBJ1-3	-	TGTGCCAGCAGTTACTCTGGAAACACCATATATTTT	CASSYSGNTIYF
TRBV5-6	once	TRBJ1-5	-	TGTGCCAGCAGCTTGGGGCAGTGGAATCAGCCCCAGCATTTT	CASSLGQWNQPQHF
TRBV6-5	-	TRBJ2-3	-	TGTGCCAGCAGAGCGGACTCGCGCACAGATACGCAGTATTTT	CASRADSRTDTQYF
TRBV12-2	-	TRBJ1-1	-	TGTGCAAGTCGGGTGGGGCGTCTTCATGAAGCTTTCTTT	CASRVGRLHEAFF
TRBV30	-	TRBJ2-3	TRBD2	TGTGCCTGGAGAGGAGCGGGACCTCAGGGTACGCAGTATTTT	CAWRGAGPQGTQYF
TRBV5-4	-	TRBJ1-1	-	TGTGCCAGCAGCCTCAGTCTCACTATGAACACTGAAGCTTTCTTT	CASSLSLTMNTEAFF
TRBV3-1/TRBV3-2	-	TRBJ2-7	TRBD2	TGTGCCAGCAGCCCAGTACTAGCGGGAGCGCCCTACGAGCAGTACTTC	CASSPVLAGAPYEQYF
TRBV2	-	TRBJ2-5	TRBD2	TGTGCCAGCAGTCTACCTGGACTAGCGGGCCCGACGGAGACCCAGTACTTC	CASSLPGLAGPTETQYF
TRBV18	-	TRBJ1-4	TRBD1	TGTGCCAGCTCACCCGTCCCGGGACAGGGACCTAATGAAAAACTGTTTTTT	CASSPVPGQGPNEKLFF